The clone carrying this T cell receptor (beta chain) was detected only a few times. The CDR3 runs 15 residues. The V gene's germline CDR1 is MGHDK and CDR2 SYGVNS. V lost 6 bases and J lost 1; bases outside the gene matches: 9. The record originates from a study of early T cells in non-severe SARS-CoV-2 infection. Background on the study: Sequencing input comprised bulk RNA from unsorted whole blood; chain pairing was not available.

Unique molecular identifier tags were affixed to discrete cDNA molecules. In TCRdb, the 5' RACE reads were re-called with MiXCR into one record per CDR3 protein. The sample holds about 64,000 distinct CDR3 sequences, about 4.9% seen once. This receptor was taken from an adult who was a healthcare worker with PCR-confirmed SARS-CoV-2 infection or an uninfected control (not recorded which). The sequenced sample consisted of whole blood. This chain links TRBV25-1 with TRBJ2-7, with 7 bases aligning to TRBD1. The CDR3 is CASSVPGQSSYEQYF. The CDR3 region has the DNA TGTGCCAGCAGCGTTCCGGGACAGTCTTCCTACGAGCAGTACTTC.